These 10 T cell receptor beta chains came from one sample sequenced in a study of identical twins (dated by TCRdb to 2016 to 2018). Receptors were amplified or captured by 5' RACE. These reads were obtained on an Illumina HiSeq 2000. The public sequencing data were trimmed at Q25 with fastp and processed into clonotypes with MiXCR by TCRdb, which kept only in-frame beta chains. Merged by CDR3 protein, the rows form single entries marked with the most common genes and DNA. The sample profile shows around 670,000 distinct CDR3 sequences; roughly 6.2% of them were found once. The ten largest clones add up to around 2% of the sample. Sequences were obtained from naive T cells sorted from blood. The cell subset or site label here, explained by the study, means: cells isolated with a human naive T-cell isolation kit. These receptors came from a man between 18 and 35 years old in good health.

This clonotype was recorded many times. The chain carries TRBV20-1 and TRBJ2-1; TRBD1 or TRBD2 may be the D gene (5 bases each). V lost 4 bases and J lost 9, with 16 bases in between. This CDR3 region has 13 residues. CDR1 and CDR2 (germline): DFQATT, SNEGSKA (reference sequence). This CDR3 is CSAIDGTQPEQFF. The CDR3 DNA is TGCAGTGCTATCGACGGGACCCAACCTGAGCAGTTCTTC.

This chain joins TRBV3-1 and TRBJ2-7, with D hard to call. This CDR3 is 14 amino acids long. V lost 3 bases, J lost 2 bases, and 11 bases lay in between. Germline V gene lookup returns CDR1 LGHDT and CDR2 YNNKEL (reference sequence). CDR3 DNA: TGTGCCAGCAGCCATCTGACCGTCCCCTACGAGCAGTACTTC. Translating gives CASSHLTVPYEQYF.

This clonotype appeared many times. The chain is built from TRBV15 and TRBJ2-1; 8 bases line up with TRBD2. Germline CDR1 is LNHNV and CDR2 is YYDKDF (reference sequence). The V segment lost 0 bases and the J segment 3 bases; nucleotides outside the gene matches: 1. The CDR3 contains 15 residues. CDR3: CATSRDTSGYNEQFF. Written as DNA, the CDR3 is TGTGCCACCAGCAGAGATACTAGCGGCTACAATGAGCAGTTCTTC.

This CDR3 reads CASSLGRTSGSGRQETQYF. CDR3 DNA sequence: TGTGCCAGCAGCTTAGGCCGGACTAGCGGGAGTGGCCGACAAGAGACCCAGTACTTC. This chain connects TRBV11-2 to TRBJ2-5, with 13 bases identical to TRBD2. Trimming removed 1 base from V and 2 bases from J; junction bases left unmatched: 10. This CDR3 is built from 19 residues. Germline CDR1 SGHAT, CDR2 FQNNGV.

This clonotype came up many times. The rearrangement joins TRBV9 to TRBJ2-2; D call uncertain. The ends were cut back, 1 base at V and 5 bases at J, with 3 bases in the middle. The CDR3 spans 12 residues. Germline CDR1 reads SGDLS; CDR2 reads YYNGEE. In nucleotides, the CDR3 is TGTGCCAGCAGCGTAAGAACCGGGGAGCTGTTTTTT. Protein product: CASSVRTGELFF. The full variable domain, rest sourced from reference TRBV9 and TRBJ2-2, is DSGVTQTPKHLITATGQRVTLRCSPRSGDLSVYWYQQSLDQGLQFLIQYYNGEERAKGNILERFSAQQFPDLHSELNLSSLELGDSALYFCASSVRTGELFFGEGSRLTVL.

In this sample, this clonotype turned up many times. CDR3 amino acids: CASSLATQNRGWAYGYTF. In nucleotides, the CDR3 is TGTGCCAGCAGCTTGGCCACCCAAAACAGGGGGTGGGCCTATGGCTACACCTTC. The chain is built from TRBV7-8 and TRBJ1-2, with 8 nucleotides matching TRBD1. The V gene end was trimmed by 3 bases and the J gene end by 4 bases; junction bases not matched to a gene: 16. Germline V gene data show CDR1 as SGHVS and CDR2 as FQNEAQ. The CDR3 has 18 residues. The entire variable domain, with the rest obtained from reference TRBV7-8 and TRBJ1-2, is as follows: GAGVSQSPRYKVAKRGQDVALRCDPISGHVSLFWYQQALGQGPEFLTYFQNEAQLDKSGLPSDRFFAERPEGSVSTLKIQRTQQEDSAVYLCASSLATQNRGWAYGYTFGSGTRLTVV.

This clonotype was detected ten times or more. The V gene is TRBV5-1, the J gene TRBJ2-1; 10 nucleotides line up with TRBD1. Trimming cost V 4 bases and J 5 bases; bases outside gene matches: 6. This CDR3 is built from 15 residues. Germline V gene sequence: CDR1 SGHRS, CDR2 YFSETQ. CDR3 sequence: CASSHRDRGDNEQFF. DNA for the CDR3: TGCGCCAGCAGCCACCGGGACAGGGGTGACAATGAGCAGTTCTTC.

This clonotype was seen many times. The J gene is TRBJ2-7, the V gene TRBV29-1; D tentatively reads TRBD1 or TRBD2 (6 bases each). There are 15 residues in the CDR3. The germline V gene encodes CDR1 SQVTM and CDR2 ANQGSEA. Trimming shortened V by 0 bases and J by 2 bases, and 14 bases separated the two germline ends. The CDR3 reads CSVEEGGTNPYEQYF. The CDR3 coding sequence is TGCAGCGTTGAAGAGGGCGGGACAAATCCCTACGAGCAGTACTTC.

This clonotype was seen a handful of times. The rearrangement links TRBV25-1 to TRBJ2-3, with TRBD2 matching 8 bases. The length of the CDR3 is 15 residues. CDR1 is MGHDK and CDR2 is SYGVNS in the germline V gene. With 4 bases clipped from V and 4 bases from J, the junction kept 7 bases outside the gene matches. CDR3 bases: TGTGCCAGCAGTGGGAGCGGGAGACCGTCAGATACGCAGTATTTT. Its protein is CASSGSGRPSDTQYF.

Many counts were recorded for this clonotype. The rearrangement joins TRBV12-3 or TRBV12-4 to TRBJ1-1; D is undetermined. The CDR3 is made up of 11 amino acids. With 5 bases removed from V and 7 bases from J, the gap between germline ends came to 8 bases. CDR3 amino acids: CASSPRNEAFF. The DNA for the CDR3 is TGTGCCAGCAGTCCCAGAAATGAAGCTTTCTTT.